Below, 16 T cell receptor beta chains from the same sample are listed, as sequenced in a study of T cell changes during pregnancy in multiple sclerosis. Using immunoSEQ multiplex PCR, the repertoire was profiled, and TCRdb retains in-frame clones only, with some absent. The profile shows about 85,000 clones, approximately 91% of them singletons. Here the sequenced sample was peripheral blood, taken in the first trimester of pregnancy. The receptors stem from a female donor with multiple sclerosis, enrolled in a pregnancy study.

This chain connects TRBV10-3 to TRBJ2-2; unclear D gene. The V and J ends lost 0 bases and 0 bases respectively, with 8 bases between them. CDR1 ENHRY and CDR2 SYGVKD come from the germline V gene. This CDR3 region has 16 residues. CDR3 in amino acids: CAISESPNSNTGELFF. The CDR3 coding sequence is TGTGCCATCAGTGAGTCTCCGAACTCGAACACCGGGGAGCTGTTTTTT.

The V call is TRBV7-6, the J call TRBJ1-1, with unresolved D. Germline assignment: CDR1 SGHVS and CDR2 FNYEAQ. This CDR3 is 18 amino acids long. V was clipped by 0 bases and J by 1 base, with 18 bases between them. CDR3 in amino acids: CASSLASRVAGKNTEAFF. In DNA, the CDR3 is TGTGCCAGCAGCTTAGCATCTCGGGTCGCGGGGAAGAACACTGAAGCTTTCTTT.

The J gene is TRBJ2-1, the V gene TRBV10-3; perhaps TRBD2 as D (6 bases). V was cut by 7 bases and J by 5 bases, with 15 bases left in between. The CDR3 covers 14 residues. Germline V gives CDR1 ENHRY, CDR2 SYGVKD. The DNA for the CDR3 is TGTGCCATCAAAGGGAGGACTAACGACAATGAGCAGTTCTTC. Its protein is CAIKGRTNDNEQFF.

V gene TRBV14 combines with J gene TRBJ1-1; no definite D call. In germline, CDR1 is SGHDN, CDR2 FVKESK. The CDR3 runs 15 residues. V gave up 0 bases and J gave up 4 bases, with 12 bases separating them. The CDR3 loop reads CASSQEEAWSTEAFF. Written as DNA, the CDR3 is TGTGCCAGCAGCCAAGAAGAGGCTTGGAGCACTGAAGCTTTCTTT.

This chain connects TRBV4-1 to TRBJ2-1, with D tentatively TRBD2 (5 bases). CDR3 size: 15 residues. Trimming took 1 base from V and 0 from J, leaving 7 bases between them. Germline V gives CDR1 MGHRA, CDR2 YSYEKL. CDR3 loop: CASSQGADSYNEQFF. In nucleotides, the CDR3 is TGCGCCAGCAGCCAAGGAGCGGACTCCTACAATGAGCAGTTCTTC.

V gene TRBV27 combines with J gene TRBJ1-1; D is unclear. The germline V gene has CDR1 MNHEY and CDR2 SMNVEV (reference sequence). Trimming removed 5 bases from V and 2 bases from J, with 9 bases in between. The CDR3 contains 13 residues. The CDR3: CASSGRFNTEAFF. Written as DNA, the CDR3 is TGTGCCAGCAGTGGCAGATTTAACACTGAAGCTTTCTTT.

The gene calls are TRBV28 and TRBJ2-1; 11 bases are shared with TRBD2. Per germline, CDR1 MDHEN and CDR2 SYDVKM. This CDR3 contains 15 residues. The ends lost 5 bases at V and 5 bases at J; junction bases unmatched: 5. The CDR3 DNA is TGTGCCAGCAGTCGGACTAGCGGGCTCAACAATGAGCAGTTCTTC. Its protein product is CASSRTSGLNNEQFF.

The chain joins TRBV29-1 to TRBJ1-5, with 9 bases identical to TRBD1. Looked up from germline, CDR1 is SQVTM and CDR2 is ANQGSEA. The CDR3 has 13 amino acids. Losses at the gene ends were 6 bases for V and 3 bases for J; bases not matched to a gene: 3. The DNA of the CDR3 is TGCAGCGTCCGGACAGGGGACAATCAGCCCCAGCATTTT. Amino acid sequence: CSVRTGDNQPQHF.

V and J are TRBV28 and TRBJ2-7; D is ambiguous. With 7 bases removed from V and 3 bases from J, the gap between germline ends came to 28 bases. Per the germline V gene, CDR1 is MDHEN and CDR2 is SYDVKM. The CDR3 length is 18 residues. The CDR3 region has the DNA TGTGCCAGCACCAGACCCAGGTCCTCCCGCGCAGAATTCTACGAGCAGTACTTC. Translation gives CASTRPRSSRAEFYEQYF. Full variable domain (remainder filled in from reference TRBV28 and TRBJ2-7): DVKVTQSSRYLVKRTGEKVFLECVQDMDHENMFWYRQDPGLGLRLIYFSYDVKMKEKGDIPEGYSVSREKKERFSLILESASTNQTSMYLCASTRPRSSRAEFYEQYFGPGTRLTVT.

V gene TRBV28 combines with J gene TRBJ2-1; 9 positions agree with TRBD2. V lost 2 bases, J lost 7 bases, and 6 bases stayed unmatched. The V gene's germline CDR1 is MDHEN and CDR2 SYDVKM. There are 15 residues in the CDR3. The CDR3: CASSLAGGQLNEQFF. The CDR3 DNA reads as TGTGCCAGCAGTTTAGCGGGAGGGCAGTTGAATGAGCAGTTCTTC.

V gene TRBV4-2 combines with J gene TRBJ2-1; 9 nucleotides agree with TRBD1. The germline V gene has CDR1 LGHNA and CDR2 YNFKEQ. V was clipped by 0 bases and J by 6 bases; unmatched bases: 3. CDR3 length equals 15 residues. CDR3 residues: CASSQEDRGGNEQFF. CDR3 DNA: TGTGCCAGCAGCCAAGAGGACAGGGGAGGCAATGAGCAGTTCTTC.

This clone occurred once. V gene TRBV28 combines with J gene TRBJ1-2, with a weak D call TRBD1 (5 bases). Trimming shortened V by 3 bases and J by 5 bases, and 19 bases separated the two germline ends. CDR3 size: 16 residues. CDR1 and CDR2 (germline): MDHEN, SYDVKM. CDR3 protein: CASSFSAPRGIYGYTF. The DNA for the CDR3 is TGTGCCAGCAGTTTTTCGGCCCCCCGGGGGATTTATGGCTACACCTTC.

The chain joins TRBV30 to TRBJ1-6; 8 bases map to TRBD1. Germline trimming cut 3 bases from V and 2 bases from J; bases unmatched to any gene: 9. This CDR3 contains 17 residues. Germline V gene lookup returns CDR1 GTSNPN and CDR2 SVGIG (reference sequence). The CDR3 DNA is TGTGCCTGGAGACAGAGGACAGGGCGACCCTATAATTCACCCCTCCACTTT. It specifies CAWRQRTGRPYNSPLHF.

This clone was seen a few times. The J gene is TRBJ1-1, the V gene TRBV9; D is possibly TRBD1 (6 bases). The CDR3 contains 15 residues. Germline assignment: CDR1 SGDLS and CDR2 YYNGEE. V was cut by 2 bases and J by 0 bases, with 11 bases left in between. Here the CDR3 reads CASSVGDRLNTEAFF. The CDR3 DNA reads TGTGCCAGCAGCGTGGGAGACAGGTTGAACACTGAAGCTTTCTTT.

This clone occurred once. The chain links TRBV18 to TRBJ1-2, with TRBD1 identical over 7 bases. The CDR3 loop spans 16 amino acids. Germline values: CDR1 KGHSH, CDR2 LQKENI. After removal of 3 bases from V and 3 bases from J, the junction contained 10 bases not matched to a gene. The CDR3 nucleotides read TGTGCCAGCTCACCGGGGTCAGGGGGAGTGGACTATGGCTACACCTTC. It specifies CASSPGSGGVDYGYTF.

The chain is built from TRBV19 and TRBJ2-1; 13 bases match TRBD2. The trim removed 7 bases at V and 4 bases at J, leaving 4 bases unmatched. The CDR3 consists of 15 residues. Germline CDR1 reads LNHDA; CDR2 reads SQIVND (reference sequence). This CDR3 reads CASTPGLAGYNEQFF. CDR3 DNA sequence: TGTGCCAGTACCCCGGGACTAGCGGGATACAATGAGCAGTTCTTC.